This TCR beta chain was recovered during a study of CD8 T cells in Susac syndrome. Across the whole study: There were six sequenced Susac syndrome patients with active disease and 8 or 9 in remission.

Turning to this clonotype: Its specificity is not known.

TEMRA cells were FACS-enriched, unlike CD8+ and CD4+ T cells, which were negatively isolated. General observations from the study: The CD4+ T cell repertoires of Susac syndrome were found to show no clonal expansion.

Germline loops: CDR1 MNHEY, CDR2 SVGAGI. Trimming took off 6 bases at V and 10 bases at J, with 12 bases between the two ends. The CDR3 extends over 12 amino acids. An input of roughly 0.45 to 1 ug of RNA was subjected to reverse transcription using random hexamers. An immunoSEQ multiplex PCR amplified TCR beta CDR3 over 54 Vbeta and 13 Jbeta. In TCRdb, the immunoSEQ multiplex PCR reads were re-called with MiXCR into one record per CDR3 protein. The sample has 95,000 to 150,000 distinct CDR3 sequences; nearly 96% are singletons. The chain carries TRBV6-5 and TRBJ1-4; D may be TRBD1 (6 bases). Sequenced sample: CD4+ T cells from PBMCs. This clonotype was sampled from a human donor with Susac syndrome. Here the CDR3 reads CASSREGGKLFF. CDR3 DNA: TGTGCCAGCAGCCGCGAAGGGGGAAAACTGTTTTTT.